This TCR beta chain is drawn from a study of T cells after yellow fever vaccination. For the study at large: SMART-Seq v4 Ultra Low Input prepared the low-cell-number fractions. Study findings and constraints: It was a weaker secondary response, yet one that peaked faster, at day 5 versus 15. Clones that expanded after primary vaccination mostly reappeared after the booster (96% CD4, 75% to 90% CD8).

Germline V lookup: CDR1 SGHRS, CDR2 YFSETQ. There are 14 residues in the CDR3. J lost 8 bases, V lost 7 bases, and 14 bases had no gene match. This clonotype was counted a few times. Its target is not known. TCR cDNA was made by 5'RACE template switching, adding a universal primer site and UMIs. TCRdb passed the 5' RACE reads through MiXCR, listing each CDR3 protein once. This sample has 250,000 to 350,000 distinct CDR3 sequences; around 6.8% occur once, and the top ten carry 15% to 20%. The sample consisted of PBMCs, taken around 45 days after the first yellow fever vaccination. This TCR came from a man aged 18 to 29 who received the YFV17D yellow fever vaccine. The chain carries TRBV5-1 and TRBJ1-1; 7 nucleotides align to TRBD1. This chain's CDR3 is CASRISPGQTEAFF. CDR3 nucleotide sequence: TGCGCCAGCCGAATTAGTCCGGGACAGACAGAAGCTTTCTTT.